This T cell receptor beta chain was captured in a study of control samples from healthy donors and cancer patients. Trimming took off 2 bases at V and 7 bases at J, with 21 bases between the two ends. Germline V lookup: CDR1 SEHNR, CDR2 FQNEAQ (reference sequence). The CDR3 has 17 residues. TCRdb's table, derived via immunoSEQ multiplex PCR, lists solely in-frame clones and lacks some. The sample yields over 85,000 clones, over 90% seen once. The chain couples TRBV7-9 to TRBJ1-3, with D perhaps TRBD1 (6 bases). This TCR was recovered from a woman aged 25 to 39 in good health. Sequencing input: blood. The chain's CDR3 is CASSLRGGEVLPNTIYF. CDR3 sequence (DNA): TGTGCCAGCAGCTTACGAGGGGGAGAGGTTTTGCCGAACACCATATATTTT.